The 24 T cell receptor beta chains given below trace back to one sample, sequenced in a study of blood T cells in healthy people across ages. The authors ran a second PCR of about 6 to 11 cycles using a sample-barcoded 5' primer and a J-beta primer mix. One entry per CDR3 protein, called by TCRdb with MiXCR from the 5' RACE reads. The sample lists about 1.5 million distinct CDR3 sequences, about 42% occurring once. Sequenced material: blood. Every receptor here comes from a woman in her late teens or twenties in good health.

There are a few counts of this clonotype. The CDR3 DNA is TGCAGTGCTAGAGTAGCGGGACGACTCTACGAGCAGTACTTC. This sequence encodes CSARVAGRLYEQYF. This chain joins TRBV20-1 and TRBJ2-5, with 8 bases identical to TRBD2. The DNA end is a closer match to TRBJ2-7, so the J assignment may be wrong. From germline, CDR1 is DFQATT and CDR2 SNEGSKA (reference sequence). The CDR3 contains 14 residues.

In this sample, this clonotype turned up a few times. This rearrangement joins TRBV30 to TRBJ1-2; no reliable D call. CDR1 and CDR2 (germline): GTSNPN, SVGIG (reference sequence). The CDR3 has 15 amino acids. The ends were cut back, 5 bases at V and 8 bases at J, with 24 bases in the middle. Here the CDR3 reads CAWAELVHRSWGYTF. The CDR3 DNA reads TGTGCCTGGGCCGAACTAGTACACCGCTCTTGGGGCTACACCTTC.

This clonotype occurred many times. This chain connects TRBV5-1 to TRBJ2-7; D is possibly TRBD1 (7 bases). CDR1 and CDR2 (germline): SGHRS, YFSETQ. The V gene lost 1 base and the J gene lost 5 bases, with 13 bases spanning the gap. This CDR3 comprises 14 residues. The CDR3: CASSLRQGGNEQYF. The CDR3 bases are TGCGCCAGCAGCTTGAGACAGGGCGGGAACGAGCAGTACTTC.

This clonotype has a handful of counts. The V gene is TRBV10-3, the J gene TRBJ2-7, with D possibly TRBD2 on 6 matching bases. Trimming stripped 10 bases from V and 10 bases from J, with 29 bases between. The CDR3 covers 15 residues. The V gene's germline CDR1 is ENHRY and CDR2 SYGVKD. The CDR3 nucleotides are TGTGCCACCCTTCCGGTGGATGGGTTTCGAGGGACTCAGTACTTC. Its protein is CATLPVDGFRGTQYF.

The V gene is TRBV7-8, the J gene TRBJ1-1; possible D gene TRBD1, 6 bases. The V end lost 3 bases, the J end lost 5 bases, and 13 bases lay between the germline ends. CDR1 and CDR2 (germline): SGHVS, FQNEAQ. CDR3 size: 14 residues. CDR3 in DNA: TGTGCCAGCAGCTTTACAGGGCCCGGTACTGAAGCTTTCTTT. As protein: CASSFTGPGTEAFF.

The chain recombines TRBV6-2 or TRBV6-3 with TRBJ2-5; 10 bases match TRBD1. Germline V lookup: CDR1 MNHEY, CDR2 SVGEGT. V shed 4 bases and J 1 base; nucleotides not matched to a gene: 12. The CDR3 extends over 18 amino acids. The CDR3 nucleotides read TGTGCCAGCAGTTCCTTCGGGACAGGGGTTATCATCCAAGAGACCCAGTACTTC. It specifies CASSSFGTGVIIQETQYF.

This clonotype was counted only a few times. V gene TRBV7-6 combines with J gene TRBJ2-5; TRBD1 matches 9 bases. Near its end, the DNA agrees better with TRBJ2-7, so the J call may be wrong. Germline-derived CDR1 and CDR2 are SGHVS and FNYEAQ. The CDR3 totals 15 residues. The CDR3 DNA follows: TGTGCCAGCAGCCGTACAGGGGGCGCGATGGCCGAGCAGTACTTC. Its protein product is CASSRTGGAMAEQYF.

The rearrangement links TRBV2 to TRBJ1-2; possibly TRBD1 for D (6 bases). In germline, CDR1 is SNHLY, CDR2 FYNNEI. This CDR3 is built from 14 residues. V shed 6 bases and J shed 4 bases, with 15 bases lying between them. The CDR3 region has the DNA TGTGCCAGCAGCTTTTACAGGGTTAGCTATGGCTACACCTTC. Translated: CASSFYRVSYGYTF.

The chain couples TRBV6-2 or TRBV6-3 to TRBJ2-7; D assignment may be TRBD1 or TRBD2 (6 bases each). TRBJ2-5 explains the end of the DNA better; the J call may be wrong. There are 14 residues in the CDR3. Germline V gene sequence: CDR1 MNHEY, CDR2 SVGEGT. The CDR3 nucleotides read TGTGCCAGCAGTGGGTTCGGGGGCGAGGAGACCCAGTACTTC. Amino acids: CASSGFGGEETQYF.

In this sample, this clonotype turned up a few times. This chain joins TRBV18 and TRBJ2-2; no firm D call. The CDR3 is 14 residues long. CDR1 KGHSH and CDR2 LQKENI come from the germline V gene. V was pared by 3 bases and J by 2 bases, with 7 bases between. The CDR3 reads CASSPTTNTGELFF. The CDR3 DNA follows: TGTGCCAGCTCACCGACGACAAACACCGGGGAGCTGTTTTTT.

The chain joins TRBV5-1 to TRBJ2-3; 9 nucleotides line up with TRBD2. This CDR3 contains 17 residues. Germline CDR1 reads SGHRS; CDR2 reads YFSETQ. V trimming: 3 bases; J trimming: 2 bases; junction bases outside the gene matches: 10. CDR3 loop: CASSSGVAGALTDTQYF. The CDR3 nucleotides are TGCGCCAGCAGCTCTGGGGTAGCGGGGGCCCTCACAGATACGCAGTATTTT.

The rearrangement links TRBV7-2 to TRBJ1-1; possible D gene TRBD1, 5 bases. Germline-derived CDR1 and CDR2 are SGHTA and FQGNSA. The length of the CDR3 is 16 residues. Trimming removed 4 bases from V and 0 bases from J, with 15 bases in between. As DNA, the CDR3 is TGTGCCAGCAGCTCGGGACCGACGTACATGAACACTGAAGCTTTCTTT. Translated, it gives CASSSGPTYMNTEAFF.

V usage is TRBV7-2 and J usage is TRBJ2-6; perhaps TRBD2 as D (7 bases). Germline CDR1 reads SGHTA; CDR2 reads FQGNSA. With 5 bases removed from V and 1 base from J, the gap between germline ends came to 18 bases. CDR3 length: 18 amino acids. CDR3 in DNA: TGTGCCAGCAGCCGGAGGGGGGGCGAACCGTCTGGGGCCAACGTCCTGACTTTC. Translation: CASSRRGGEPSGANVLTF.

With regard to this clonotype: One end of the junction varies from germline; a read error may be responsible. V usage is TRBV12-3 or TRBV12-4 and J usage is TRBJ2-3, with 9 bases matching TRBD2. The CDR3 loop spans 14 amino acids. The CDR3 DNA sequence: TGTGCAAGCAGTTTAAGCGAGCGGGAGGCCACGCAGAATTTT. Protein product: CASSLSEREATQNF.

The chain uses TRBV27 and TRBJ2-7; D is undetermined. The CDR3 is 14 residues long. V lost 5 bases to trimming and J lost 3 bases, with 14 bases between them. Germline CDR1 and CDR2: MNHEY and SMNVEV (reference sequence). CDR3 DNA: TGTGCCAGCAGTCAACGGGCGGAATACTACGAGCAGTACTTC. Amino acids: CASSQRAEYYEQYF.

This clonotype was picked up a small number of times. The CDR3 region has the DNA TGTGCCAGCAGCCACCCGTCTAGCGGTCTCGGGGATACGCAGTATTTT. It is translated as CASSHPSSGLGDTQYF. This chain connects TRBV3-1 to TRBJ2-3; 7 bases line up with TRBD2. V gave up 3 bases and J gave up 6 bases; unmatched junction bases: 12. The CDR3 extends over 16 amino acids. From germline, CDR1 is LGHDT and CDR2 YNNKEL (reference sequence).

This clonotype was detected a few times. This chain's CDR3 is CSANAGTSGLYEQYF. CDR3 DNA sequence: TGCAGTGCTAATGCAGGGACTAGCGGGTTGTACGAGCAGTACTTC. This rearrangement joins TRBV20-1 to TRBJ2-7; 12 bases match TRBD2. The ends lost 4 bases at V and 4 bases at J; junction bases unmatched: 8. Germline lookup yields CDR1 DFQATT and CDR2 SNEGSKA (reference sequence). There are 15 residues in the CDR3.

The chain recombines TRBV5-1 with TRBJ2-7, with a possible D match to TRBD1 (6 bases). CDR1 SGHRS and CDR2 YFSETQ come from the germline V gene. V dropped 1 base and J dropped 0 bases, with 14 bases sitting between them. This CDR3 has 16 amino acids. CDR3 amino acids: CASSLSPGAGSYEQYF. CDR3 coding DNA: TGCGCCAGCAGCTTGTCCCCAGGGGCCGGCTCCTACGAGCAGTACTTC.

The chain employs TRBV6-5 and TRBJ1-6; D perhaps matches TRBD1 (5 bases). This CDR3 spans 14 amino acids. Trimming shortened V by 5 bases and J by 7 bases, and 12 bases separated the two germline ends. From germline, CDR1 is MNHEY and CDR2 SVGAGI. The CDR3 protein is CASSTGTVNSPLHF. The CDR3 nucleotides are TGTGCCAGCAGTACCGGGACGGTGAATTCACCCCTCCACTTT.

The chain's CDR3 is CASSVRRNYNEQFF. The CDR3 DNA reads TGTGCCAGCAGCGTTCGGCGCAACTACAATGAGCAGTTCTTC. V is TRBV21-1 and J is TRBJ2-1; the tabulated D call, TRBD1, remains unverified against the DNA. TRBV21-1 is reported as a pseudogene. This CDR3 is built from 14 residues.

Many counts were recorded for this clonotype. J is TRBJ1-2 and V is TRBV29-1, with 9 bases that match TRBD1. This CDR3 contains 12 residues. Germline values: CDR1 SQVTM, CDR2 ANQGSEA. V gave up 6 bases and J gave up 5 bases; unmatched junction bases: 4. CDR3 sequence reads: CSVGTGSYGYTF. The CDR3 bases are TGCAGCGTCGGGACAGGGTCGTATGGCTACACCTTC.

The gene calls are TRBV21-1 and TRBJ1-4; the DNA was not used to check the table's D call, TRBD1. TRBV21-1 counts as a pseudogene. The CDR3 totals 14 residues. CDR3 amino acids: CASSKDGAPEKLFF. CDR3 coding DNA: TGTGCCAGCAGCAAAGATGGGGCTCCTGAAAAACTGTTTTTT.

This chain uses TRBV2 with TRBJ1-5; unclear D gene. V was shortened by 7 bases and J by 3 bases, with 10 bases between the two germline ends. The CDR3 extends over 13 amino acids. The V gene's germline CDR1 is SNHLY and CDR2 FYNNEI. Written as DNA, the CDR3 is TGTGCCAGCAACTTAGGCTTCAATCAGCCCCAGCATTTT. It encodes CASNLGFNQPQHF.

The chain has TRBV27 and TRBJ1-4, with D possibly being TRBD1 (5 bases). Germline CDR1 reads MNHEY; CDR2 reads SMNVEV (reference sequence). Trimming took 3 bases from V and 5 from J, leaving 10 bases between them. The CDR3 sequence is 14 residues long. This chain's CDR3 is CASSFKGLNEKLFF. CDR3 in DNA: TGTGCCAGCAGTTTTAAGGGGTTGAATGAAAAACTGTTTTTT.